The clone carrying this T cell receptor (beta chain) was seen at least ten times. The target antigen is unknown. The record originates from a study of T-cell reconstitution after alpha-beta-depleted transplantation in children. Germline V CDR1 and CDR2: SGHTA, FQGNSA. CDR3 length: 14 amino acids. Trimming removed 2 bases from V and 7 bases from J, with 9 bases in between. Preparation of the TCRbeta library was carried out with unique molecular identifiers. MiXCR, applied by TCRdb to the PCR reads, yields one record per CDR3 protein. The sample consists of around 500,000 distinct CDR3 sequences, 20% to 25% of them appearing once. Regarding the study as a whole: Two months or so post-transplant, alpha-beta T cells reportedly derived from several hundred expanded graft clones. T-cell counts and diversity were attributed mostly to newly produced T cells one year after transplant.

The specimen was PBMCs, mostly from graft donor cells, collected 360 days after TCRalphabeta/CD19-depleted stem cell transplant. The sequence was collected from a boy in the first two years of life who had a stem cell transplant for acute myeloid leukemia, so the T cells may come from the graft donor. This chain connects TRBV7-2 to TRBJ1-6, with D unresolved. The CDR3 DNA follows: TGTGCCAGCAGCTTAAGTCGTGGGAATTCACCCCTCCACTTT. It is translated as CASSLSRGNSPLHF.